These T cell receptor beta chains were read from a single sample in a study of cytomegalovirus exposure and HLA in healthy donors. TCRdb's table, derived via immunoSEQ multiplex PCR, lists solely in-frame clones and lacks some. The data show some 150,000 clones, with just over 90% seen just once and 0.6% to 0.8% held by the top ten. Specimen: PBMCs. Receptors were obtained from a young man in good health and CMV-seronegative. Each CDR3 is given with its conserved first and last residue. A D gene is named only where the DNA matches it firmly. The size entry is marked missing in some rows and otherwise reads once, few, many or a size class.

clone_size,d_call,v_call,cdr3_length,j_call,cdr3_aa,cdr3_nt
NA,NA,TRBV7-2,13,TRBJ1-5,CASSLTGGRPQHF,TGTGCCAGCAGCCTAACGGGGGGAAGGCCCCAGCATTTT
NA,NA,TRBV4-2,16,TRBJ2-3,CASSQEPIQGVDTQYF,TGTGCCAGCAGCCAAGAACCTATACAGGGAGTAGATACGCAGTATTTT
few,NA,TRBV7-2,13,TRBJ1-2,CASSLNTAYGYTF,TGTGCCAGCAGCTTAAACACAGCCTATGGCTACACCTTC
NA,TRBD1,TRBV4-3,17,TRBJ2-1,CASSPSGTGGAYNEQFF,TGCGCCAGCAGCCCTTCCGGGACAGGGGGTGCCTACAATGAGCAGTTCTTC
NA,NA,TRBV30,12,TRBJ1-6,CAGGGGPETLHF,TGTGCCGGAGGGGGGGGGCCTGAGACCCTCCACTTT
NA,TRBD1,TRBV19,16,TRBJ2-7,CASSDTGGGSSYEQYF,TGTGCCAGTAGTGATACAGGGGGCGGAAGCTCCTACGAGCAGTACTTC
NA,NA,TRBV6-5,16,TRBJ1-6,CASSYQGSHYNSPLHF,TGTGCCAGCAGTTACCAGGGCAGCCACTATAATTCACCCCTCCACTTT
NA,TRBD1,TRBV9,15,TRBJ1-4,CASSAGTGVNEKLFF,TGTGCCAGCAGCGCTGGGACAGGGGTGAATGAAAAACTGTTTTTT
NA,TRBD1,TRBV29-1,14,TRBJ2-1,CSVAPGQGYNEQFF,TGCAGCGTTGCACCGGGACAGGGATACAATGAGCAGTTCTTC
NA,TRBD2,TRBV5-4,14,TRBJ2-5,CASSVSGGAETQYF,TGTGCCAGCAGCGTGAGCGGGGGAGCAGAGACCCAGTACTTC
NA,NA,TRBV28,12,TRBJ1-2,CASSPGPYGYTF,TGTGCCAGCAGCCCTGGGCCCTATGGCTACACCTTC
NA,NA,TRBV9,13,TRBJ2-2,CASSGSHTGELFF,TGTGCCAGCAGCGGGAGCCACACCGGGGAGCTGTTTTTT
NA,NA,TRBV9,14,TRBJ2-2,CATSTRRETGELFF,TGTGCCACCTCGACTAGGCGAGAGACCGGGGAGCTGTTTTTT
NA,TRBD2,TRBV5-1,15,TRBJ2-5,CASSLRGVGQETQYF,TGCGCCAGCAGCTTGCGGGGGGTGGGCCAAGAGACCCAGTACTTC
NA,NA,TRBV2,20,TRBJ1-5,CASSGPGWGGGVGSNQPQHF,TGTGCCAGCAGTGGCCCTGGGTGGGGCGGTGGGGTAGGAAGCAATCAGCCCCAGCATTTT
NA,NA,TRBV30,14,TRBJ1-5,CAWSVGGSNQPQHF,TGTGCCTGGAGTGTAGGAGGTAGCAATCAGCCCCAGCATTTT
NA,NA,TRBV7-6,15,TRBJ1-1,CASSPRQAGNTEAFF,TGTGCCAGCAGCCCAAGACAGGCCGGAAACACTGAAGCTTTCTTT
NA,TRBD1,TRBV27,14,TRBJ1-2,CASSRDRRDYGYTF,TGTGCCAGCAGCCGGGACAGGCGGGACTATGGCTACACCTTC
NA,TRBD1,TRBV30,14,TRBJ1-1,CAWTGGQGVTEAFF,TGTGCCTGGACCGGGGGACAGGGGGTCACTGAAGCTTTCTTT
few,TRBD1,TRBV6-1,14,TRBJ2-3,CASLIGQGEDTQYF,TGTGCCAGCCTAATAGGACAGGGCGAGGATACGCAGTATTTT
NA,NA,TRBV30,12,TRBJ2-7,CAWKTGTYEQYF,TGTGCCTGGAAAACAGGGACCTACGAGCAGTACTTC
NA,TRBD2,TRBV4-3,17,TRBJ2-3,CASSQDMAGANTDTQYF,TGCGCCAGCAGCCAAGATATGGCGGGAGCCAACACAGATACGCAGTATTTT
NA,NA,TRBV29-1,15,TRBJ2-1,CSTPGPLTGYNEQFF,TGCAGCACACCGGGCCCTCTAACAGGGTACAATGAGCAGTTCTTC
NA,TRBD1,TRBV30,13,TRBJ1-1,CAYTPGQGTEAFF,TGCGCCTACACACCGGGACAGGGGACAGAAGCTTTCTTT
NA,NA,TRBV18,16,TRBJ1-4,CASSPVTHTSGEKLFF,TGTGCCAGCTCACCCGTGACCCATACTAGTGGTGAAAAACTGTTTTTT
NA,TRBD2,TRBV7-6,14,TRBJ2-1,CASSLAGEGNEQFF,TGTGCCAGCAGCTTAGCAGGGGAGGGGAATGAGCAGTTCTTC
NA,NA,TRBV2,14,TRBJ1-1,CASSVPRDVTEAFF,TGTGCCAGCAGTGTACCCAGGGATGTAACTGAAGCTTTCTTT
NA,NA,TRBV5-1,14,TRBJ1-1,CASSLGTLNTEAFF,TGCGCCAGCAGCTTGGGGACATTGAACACTGAAGCTTTCTTT
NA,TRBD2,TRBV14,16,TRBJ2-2,CASSHRTGGRTGELFF,TGTGCCAGCAGCCACCGAACGGGGGGTCGGACCGGGGAGCTGTTTTTT
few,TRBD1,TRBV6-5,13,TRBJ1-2,CASRQDRGYGYTF,TGTGCCAGCAGGCAGGACAGGGGCTATGGCTACACCTTC
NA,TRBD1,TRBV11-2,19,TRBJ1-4,CASSLDRGFARGLNEKLFF,TGTGCCAGCAGCTTAGATCGGGGCTTCGCCAGGGGGCTTAATGAAAAACTGTTTTTT
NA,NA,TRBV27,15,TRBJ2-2,CASSRPGTTAGELFF,TGTGCCAGCAGCCGACCGGGAACAACGGCCGGGGAGCTGTTTTTT
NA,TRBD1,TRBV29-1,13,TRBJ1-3,CSATDRAGNTIYF,TGCAGCGCCACCGACAGGGCTGGAAACACCATATATTTT
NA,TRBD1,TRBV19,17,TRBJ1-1,CASSIPRQGARGTEAFF,TGTGCCAGTAGTATACCTCGACAGGGGGCGCGGGGCACTGAAGCTTTCTTT
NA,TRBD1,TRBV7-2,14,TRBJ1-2,CASSQAQGAGGYTF,TGTGCCAGCAGCCAGGCTCAGGGGGCTGGAGGCTACACCTTC
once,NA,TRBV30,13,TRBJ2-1,CAWSVSRANEQFF,TGTGCCTGGAGTGTGTCGCGTGCGAATGAGCAGTTCTTC
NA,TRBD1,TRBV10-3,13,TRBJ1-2,CAISRTGDYGYTF,TGTGCCATCAGTCGTACAGGGGACTATGGCTACACCTTC
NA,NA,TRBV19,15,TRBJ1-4,CASSIEGTPGEKLFF,TGTGCCAGTAGTATCGAAGGAACCCCCGGGGAAAAACTGTTTTTT
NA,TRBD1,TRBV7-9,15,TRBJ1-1,CASSLGDRENTEAFF,TGTGCCAGCAGCTTAGGGGACAGGGAGAACACTGAAGCTTTCTTT
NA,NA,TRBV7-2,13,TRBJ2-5,CASSLTREETQYF,TGTGCCAGCAGCCTAACTAGGGAAGAGACCCAGTACTTC
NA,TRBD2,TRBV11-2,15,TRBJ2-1,CASSLGPSGRNEQFF,TGTGCCAGCAGCTTAGGGCCTAGCGGGAGGAATGAGCAGTTCTTC
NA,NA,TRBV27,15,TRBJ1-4,CASGRTVATNEKLFF,TGTGCCAGCGGCAGGACAGTTGCAACTAATGAAAAACTGTTTTTT
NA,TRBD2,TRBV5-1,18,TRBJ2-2,CASSPGVASGANTGELFF,TGCGCCAGCAGCCCTGGAGTTGCTAGCGGGGCAAACACCGGGGAGCTGTTTTTT
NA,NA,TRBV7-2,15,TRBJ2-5,CASSLVGLSGETQYF,TGTGCCAGCAGCTTAGTCGGACTCAGCGGAGAGACCCAGTACTTC
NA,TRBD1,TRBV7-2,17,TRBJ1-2,CASSLVGSGTANYGYTF,TGTGCCAGCAGCTTAGTGGGGTCAGGGACAGCTAACTATGGCTACACCTTC
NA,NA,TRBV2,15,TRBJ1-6,CASSRQSSYNSPLHF,TGTGCCAGCAGTAGACAGAGCTCCTATAATTCACCCCTCCACTTT
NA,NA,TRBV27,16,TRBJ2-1,CASSSPPGTGGNEQFF,TGTGCCAGCAGTTCACCACCGGGAACTGGGGGGAATGAGCAGTTCTTC
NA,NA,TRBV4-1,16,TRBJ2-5,CASSQSLHRSKETQYF,TGCGCCAGCAGCCAATCTCTGCATAGAAGTAAAGAGACCCAGTACTTC
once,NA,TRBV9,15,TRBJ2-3,CASRGGASPTDTQYF,TGTGCCAGCAGAGGGGGGGCGTCCCCCACAGATACGCAGTATTTT
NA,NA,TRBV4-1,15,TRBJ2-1,CASRRLETSYNEQFF,TGCGCCAGCAGACGACTAGAAACCTCCTACAATGAGCAGTTCTTC
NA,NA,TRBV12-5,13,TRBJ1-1,CASATGFGTEAFF,TGTGCTAGTGCTACAGGGTTCGGCACTGAAGCTTTCTTT
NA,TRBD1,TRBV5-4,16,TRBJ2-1,CASSSVTGGTGSGQFF,TGTGCCAGCAGCTCTGTGACAGGGGGCACTGGTTCTGGGCAGTTCTTC